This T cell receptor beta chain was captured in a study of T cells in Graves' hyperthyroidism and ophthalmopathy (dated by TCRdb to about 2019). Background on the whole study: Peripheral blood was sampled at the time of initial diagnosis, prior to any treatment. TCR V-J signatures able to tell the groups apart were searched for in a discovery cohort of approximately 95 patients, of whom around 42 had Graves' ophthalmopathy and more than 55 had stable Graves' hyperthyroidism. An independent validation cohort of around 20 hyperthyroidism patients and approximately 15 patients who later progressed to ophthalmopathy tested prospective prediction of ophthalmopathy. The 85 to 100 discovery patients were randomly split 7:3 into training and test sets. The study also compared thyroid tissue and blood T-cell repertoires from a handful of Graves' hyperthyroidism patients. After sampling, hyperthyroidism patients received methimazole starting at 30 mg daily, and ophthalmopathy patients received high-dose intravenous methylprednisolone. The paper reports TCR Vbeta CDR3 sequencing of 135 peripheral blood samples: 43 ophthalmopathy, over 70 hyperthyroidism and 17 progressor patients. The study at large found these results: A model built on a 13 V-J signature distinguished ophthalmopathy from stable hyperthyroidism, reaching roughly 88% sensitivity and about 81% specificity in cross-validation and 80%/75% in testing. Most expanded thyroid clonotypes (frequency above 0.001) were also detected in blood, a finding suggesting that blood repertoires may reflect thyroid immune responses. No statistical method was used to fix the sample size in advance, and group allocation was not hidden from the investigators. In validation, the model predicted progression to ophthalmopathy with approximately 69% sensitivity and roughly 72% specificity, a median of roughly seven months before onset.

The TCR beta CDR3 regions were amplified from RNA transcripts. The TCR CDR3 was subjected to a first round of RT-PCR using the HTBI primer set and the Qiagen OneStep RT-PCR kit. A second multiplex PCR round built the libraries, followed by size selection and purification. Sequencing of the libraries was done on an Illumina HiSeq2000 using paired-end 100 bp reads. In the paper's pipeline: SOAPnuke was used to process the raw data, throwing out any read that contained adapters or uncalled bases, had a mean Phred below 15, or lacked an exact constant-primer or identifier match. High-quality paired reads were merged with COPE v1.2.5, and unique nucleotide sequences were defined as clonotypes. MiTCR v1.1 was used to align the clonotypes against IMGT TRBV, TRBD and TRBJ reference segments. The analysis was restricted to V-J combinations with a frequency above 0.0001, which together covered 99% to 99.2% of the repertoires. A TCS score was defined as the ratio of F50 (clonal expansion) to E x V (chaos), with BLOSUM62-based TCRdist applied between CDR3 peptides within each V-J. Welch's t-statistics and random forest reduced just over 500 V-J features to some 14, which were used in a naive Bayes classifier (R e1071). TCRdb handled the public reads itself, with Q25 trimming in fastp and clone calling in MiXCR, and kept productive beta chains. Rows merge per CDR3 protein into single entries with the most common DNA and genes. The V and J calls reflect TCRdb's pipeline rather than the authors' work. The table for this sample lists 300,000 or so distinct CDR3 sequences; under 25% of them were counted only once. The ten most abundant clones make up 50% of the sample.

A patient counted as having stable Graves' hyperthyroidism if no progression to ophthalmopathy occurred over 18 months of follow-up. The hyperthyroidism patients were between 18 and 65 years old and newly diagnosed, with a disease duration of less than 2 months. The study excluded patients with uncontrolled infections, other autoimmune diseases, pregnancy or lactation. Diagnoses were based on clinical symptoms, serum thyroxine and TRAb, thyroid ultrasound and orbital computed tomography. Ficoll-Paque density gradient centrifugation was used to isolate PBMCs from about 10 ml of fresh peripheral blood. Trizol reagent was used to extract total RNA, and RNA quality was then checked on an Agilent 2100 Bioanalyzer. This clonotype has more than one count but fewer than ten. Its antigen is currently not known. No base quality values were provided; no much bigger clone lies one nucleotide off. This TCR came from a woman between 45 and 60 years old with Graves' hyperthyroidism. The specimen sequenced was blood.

This receptor carries the CDR3 CASSQDGRAGANVLTF. The DNA sequence is as follows: TGTGCCAGCAGCCAAGATGGGAGGGCGGGGGCCAACGTCCTGACTTTC. The chain joins TRBV3-1 to TRBJ2-6; TRBD2 fits 7 bases in the junction. CDR1 and CDR2, looked up from the germline V gene (reference sequence), are LGHDT and YNNKEL. From V the trimming removes 0 bases and from J it removes 4 bases, while the gene matches leave 3 bases of the junction unaccounted for. The CDR3 measures 16 amino acids from cysteine to phenylalanine. Only CDR3 DNA is held: 48 bases, read in frame from base 1.